The entry that follows covers one T cell receptor beta chain sequence. No cognate antigen has been identified for it. No much larger clone is present one base from it, and per-base qualities are unavailable. The data were obtained in a study of patients and donors after allogeneic stem cell transplantation (dated by TCRdb to about 2020). Library prep was done by RT-PCR. The data were produced on a NextSeq 550. TCRdb reworked the public reads: Q25 trimming with fastp, MiXCR clone assembly, productive beta chains retained. Rows matching on CDR3 protein sequence are summarized as one entry with the most common DNA and genes. Within this sample are about 25,000 distinct CDR3 sequences, with approximately 42% of them counted one time only. The ten largest account for just under 80% of the sample. V is reduced by 5 bases and J by 0 bases, leaving a spacing of 8 bases between them. CDR1 and CDR2 are drawn from the germline V gene (reference sequence): SEHNR, FQNEAQ. The CDR3 sequence holds 13 residues, the cysteine and phenylalanine included. Just CDR3 DNA is preserved here, 39 bases in frame from base 1.

The sample was blood, either unsorted or a sorted T cell fraction (not recorded which). The clonotype was recovered from a human donor who was either an allogeneic HSCT recipient or a stem cell or donor lymphocyte infusion donor (not recorded which). It is not recorded whose cells these are; they may come from a transplant donor. In this chain, TRBV7-9 is recombined with TRBJ2-7, with an unclear D gene assignment. Here is the DNA: TGTGCCAGCAGCCATAGAGACTCCTACGAGCAGTACTTC. Its amino acids are CASSHRDSYEQYF.